This TCR beta chain was sequenced for a study of OX40 agonist ivuxolimab in advanced cancers. Study in general: An agonistic human IgG2 monoclonal antibody against OX40 (CD134) was given.

The table came from immunoSEQ multiplex PCR; TCRdb's copy has only in-frame clones and leaves some out. The table shows some 29,000 clones, with around 87% occurring only once. Per germline, CDR1 SNHLY and CDR2 FYNNEI. This CDR3 is built from 18 residues. With 2 bases clipped from V and 6 bases from J, the junction kept 13 bases outside the gene matches. The rearrangement uses TRBV2 and TRBJ2-3; 11 positions match TRBD2. The sample here was CD4+ or CD8+ T cells sorted from blood, taken in a trial of the OX40 agonist ivuxolimab. The TCR originated in an adult with an advanced solid tumor such as melanoma, head and neck, liver or kidney cancer. The chain's CDR3 is CASSERGPLAGGWDTQYF. In nucleotides, the CDR3 is TGTGCCAGCAGTGAAAGAGGGCCCCTAGCGGGGGGATGGGATACGCAGTATTTT.